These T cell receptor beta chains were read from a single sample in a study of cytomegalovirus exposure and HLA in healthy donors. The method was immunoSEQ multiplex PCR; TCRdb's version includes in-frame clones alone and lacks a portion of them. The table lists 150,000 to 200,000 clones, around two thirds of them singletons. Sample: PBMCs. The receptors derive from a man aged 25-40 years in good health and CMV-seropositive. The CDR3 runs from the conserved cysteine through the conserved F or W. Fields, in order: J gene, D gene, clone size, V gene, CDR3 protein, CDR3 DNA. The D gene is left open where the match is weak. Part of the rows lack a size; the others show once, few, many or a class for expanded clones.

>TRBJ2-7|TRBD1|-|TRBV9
CASSATGDSYEQYF
TGTGCCAGCAGCGCGACAGGGGATTCCTACGAGCAGTACTTC
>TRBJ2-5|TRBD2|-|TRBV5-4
CASSGLAGAGGETQYF
TGTGCCAGCAGCGGACTAGCGGGAGCCGGGGGAGAGACCCAGTACTTC
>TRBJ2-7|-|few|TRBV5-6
CASSSEGYEQYF
TGTGCCAGCAGCTCAGAGGGCTACGAGCAGTACTTC
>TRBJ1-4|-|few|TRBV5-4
CASSLLGGINEKLFF
TGTGCCAGCAGCTTGTTAGGCGGTATTAATGAAAAACTGTTTTTT
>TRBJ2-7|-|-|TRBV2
CASSEALRGEYEQYF
TGTGCCAGCAGTGAAGCGCTTCGGGGAGAGTACGAGCAGTACTTC
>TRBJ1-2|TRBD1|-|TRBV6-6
CASSIRQGSSYGYTF
TGTGCCAGCAGTATACGACAGGGATCTTCATATGGCTACACCTTC
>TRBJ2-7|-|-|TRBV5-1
CASRSGPVSRYEQYF
TGCGCCAGCAGGAGCGGCCCCGTTAGTCGCTACGAGCAGTACTTC
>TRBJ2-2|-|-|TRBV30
CAWGQNTGELFF
TGTGCCTGGGGGCAGAACACCGGGGAGCTGTTTTTT
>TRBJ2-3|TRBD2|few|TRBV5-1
CASSFGTSGRQYF
TGCGCCAGCAGCTTCGGAACTAGCGGGAGGCAGTATTTT
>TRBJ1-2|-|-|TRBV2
CASKYGTLYGYTF
TGTGCCAGTAAATACGGGACTCTCTATGGCTACACCTTC
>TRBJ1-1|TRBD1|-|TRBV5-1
CASRFDRDGEAFF
TGCGCCAGCAGGTTCGACAGGGACGGTGAAGCTTTCTTT